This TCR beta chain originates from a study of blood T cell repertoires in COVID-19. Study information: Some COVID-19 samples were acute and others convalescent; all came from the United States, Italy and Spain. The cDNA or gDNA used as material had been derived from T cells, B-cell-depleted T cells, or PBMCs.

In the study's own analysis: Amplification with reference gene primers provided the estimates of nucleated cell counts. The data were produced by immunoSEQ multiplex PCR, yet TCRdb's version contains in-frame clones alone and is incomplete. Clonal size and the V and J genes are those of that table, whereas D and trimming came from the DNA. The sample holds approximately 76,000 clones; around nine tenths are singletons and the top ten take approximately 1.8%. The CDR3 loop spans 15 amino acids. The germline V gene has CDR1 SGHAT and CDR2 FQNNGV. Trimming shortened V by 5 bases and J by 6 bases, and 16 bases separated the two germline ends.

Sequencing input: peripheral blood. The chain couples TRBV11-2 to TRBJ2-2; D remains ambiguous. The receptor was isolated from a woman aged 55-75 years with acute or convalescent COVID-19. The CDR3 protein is CASSPLGAEAGELFF. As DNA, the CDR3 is TGTGCCAGCAGCCCCCTTGGAGCAGAGGCCGGGGAGCTGTTTTTT.